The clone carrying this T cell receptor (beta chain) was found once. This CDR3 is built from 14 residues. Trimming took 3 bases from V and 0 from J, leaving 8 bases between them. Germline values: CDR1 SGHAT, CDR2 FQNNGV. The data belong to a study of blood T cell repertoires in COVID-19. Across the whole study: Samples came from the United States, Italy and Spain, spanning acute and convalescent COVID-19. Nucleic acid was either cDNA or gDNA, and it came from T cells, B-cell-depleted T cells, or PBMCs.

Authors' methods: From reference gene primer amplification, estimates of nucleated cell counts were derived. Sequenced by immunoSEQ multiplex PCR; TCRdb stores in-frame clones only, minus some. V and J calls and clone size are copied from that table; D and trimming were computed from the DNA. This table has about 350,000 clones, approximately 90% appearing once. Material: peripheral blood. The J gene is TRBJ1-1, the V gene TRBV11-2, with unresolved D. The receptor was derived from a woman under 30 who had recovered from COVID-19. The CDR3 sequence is CASSFWSMNTEAFF. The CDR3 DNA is TGTGCCAGCAGCTTTTGGAGTATGAACACTGAAGCTTTCTTT. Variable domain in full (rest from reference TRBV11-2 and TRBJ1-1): EAGVAQSPRYKIIEKRQSVAFWCNPISGHATLYWYQQILGQGPKLLIQFQNNGVVDDSQLPKDRFSAERLKGVDSTLKIQPAKLEDSAVYLCASSFWSMNTEAFFGQGTRLTVV.